Below, 25 T cell receptor beta chains from the same sample are listed, as sequenced in a study of CD8 T cells in ankylosing spondylitis (dated 2017 in TCRdb). Receptor libraries were prepared by 5' RACE. Sequencing used an Illumina HiSeq 2500. TCRdb passed the public sequencing reads through fastp at Q25 and MiXCR, retaining productive beta sequences. Rows matching on CDR3 protein sequence are summarized as one entry with the most common DNA and genes. The sample table contains about 840,000 distinct CDR3 sequences; only one count was recorded for roughly 12% of them. More than 0.5% of the sample comes from the top ten. For these receptors, no antigen is known. The paper's findings and limits, for the study overall: A TCR beta motif of seven or eight highly homologous amino acid variants appeared characteristic of blood from ankylosing spondylitis patients.

The specimen was blood, either unsorted or a sorted T cell fraction (not recorded which). These receptors all come from a male donor with ankylosing spondylitis.

This clonotype was observed many times. V usage is TRBV20-1 and J usage is TRBJ2-7; the match to TRBD2 covers 11 bases. This CDR3 contains 15 residues. Germline loops: CDR1 DFQATT, CDR2 SNEGSKA (reference sequence). V dropped 5 bases and J dropped 4; count of bases not matched to a gene: 10. The CDR3 region is CSASLATSGSYEQYF. CDR3 DNA sequence: TGCAGTGCTTCCCTCGCCACTAGCGGGAGTTACGAGCAGTACTTC.

This clonotype was observed many times. The chain's CDR3 is CASSSVPFWTGESLAYEQYF. The CDR3 DNA sequence: TGTGCCAGCAGCTCCGTACCCTTTTGGACAGGGGAATCCCTAGCCTACGAGCAGTACTTC. This rearrangement joins TRBV7-6 to TRBJ2-7; 9 bases align to TRBD1. Germline values: CDR1 SGHVS, CDR2 FNYEAQ. The CDR3 sequence is 20 residues long. Trimming removed 4 bases from V and 2 bases from J; junction bases left unmatched: 21. Supplemented by reference TRBV7-6 and TRBJ2-7, the full variable domain reads GAGVSQSPRYKVTKRGQDVALRCDPISGHVSLYWYRQALGQGPEFLTYFNYEAQQDKSGLPNDRFSAERPEGSISTLTIQRTEQRDSAMYRCASSSVPFWTGESLAYEQYFGPGTRLTVT.

This clonotype was counted a few times. The V gene is TRBV7-2, the J gene TRBJ1-2; D remains ambiguous. CDR3 length: 14 residues. V lost 0 bases and J lost 8, with 13 bases in between. Germline V gene data show CDR1 as SGHTA and CDR2 as FQGNSA. The CDR3 DNA sequence: TGTGCCAGCAGCTTAGCGCCGGGGTCGCAGGGCTACACCTTC. It specifies CASSLAPGSQGYTF. Full variable domain (missing parts from reference TRBV7-2 and TRBJ1-2): GAGVSQSPSNKVTEKGKDVELRCDPISGHTALYWYRQSLGQGLEFLIYFQGNSAPDKSGLPSDRFSAERTGGSVSTLTIQRTQQEDSAVYLCASSLAPGSQGYTFGSGTRLTVV.

The chain carries TRBV10-3 and TRBJ2-7; D is unclear. The CDR3 is 11 amino acids. The V and J ends lost 0 bases and 10 bases respectively, with 7 bases between them. Germline-derived CDR1 and CDR2 are ENHRY and SYGVKD. CDR3 in DNA: TGTGCCATCAGTGAGTCTGTCGACCAGTACTTC. Amino acid sequence: CAISESVDQYF.

This chain uses TRBV5-1 with TRBJ2-7; D unclear. The CDR3 totals 13 residues. Looked up from germline, CDR1 is SGHRS and CDR2 is YFSETQ. V lost 3 bases, J lost 6 bases, and 13 bases lay in between. The DNA for the CDR3 is TGCGCCAGCAGCTGGACGCAAGGTCCCGAGCAGTACTTC. The encoded protein is CASSWTQGPEQYF.

This clonotype has a handful of counts. The rearrangement uses TRBV28 and TRBJ1-1; no reliable D call. There are 13 residues in the CDR3. The V end was cut by 5 bases, the J end by 8 bases, with 15 bases between. Germline V gives CDR1 MDHEN, CDR2 SYDVKM. CDR3 DNA: TGTGCCAGCAGTCTACGGAACCCTGGGGAAGCTTTCTTT. Protein: CASSLRNPGEAFF.

The rearrangement uses TRBV5-1 and TRBJ2-3; 10 bases match TRBD1. V shed 4 bases and J 5 bases; nucleotides not matched to a gene: 10. The germline V gene has CDR1 SGHRS and CDR2 YFSETQ. CDR3 length: 16 residues. CDR3 DNA sequence: TGCGCCAGCAGCCCCGGGACAGGGGACGGAGGAGATACGCAGTATTTT. It is translated as CASSPGTGDGGDTQYF.

The chain joins TRBV29-1 to TRBJ2-3; tentatively, D is TRBD1 (6 bases). Trimming stripped 1 base from V and 4 bases from J, with 15 bases between. This CDR3 is built from 15 residues. Germline V lookup: CDR1 SQVTM, CDR2 ANQGSEA. The CDR3 reads CSVEGTAVSADTQYF. CDR3 nucleotides: TGCAGCGTTGAAGGGACAGCCGTTAGCGCAGATACGCAGTATTTT.

The chain joins TRBV12-3 or TRBV12-4 to TRBJ2-1; D ambiguous. The V end lost 3 bases, the J end lost 5 bases, and 17 bases lay between the germline ends. The CDR3 runs to 16 residues. The CDR3 loop is CASSFPGLTRNNEQFF. The CDR3 bases are TGTGCCAGCAGTTTTCCAGGTTTGACCCGAAACAATGAGCAGTTCTTC.

This clonotype was found many times. The chain links TRBV10-3 to TRBJ1-5, with TRBD1 identical over 9 bases. The CDR3 has 17 residues. Trimming removed 2 bases from V and 6 bases from J; junction bases left unmatched: 11. Germline V gene data show CDR1 as ENHRY and CDR2 as SYGVKD. Written as DNA, the CDR3 is TGTGCCATCAGTGAGGCCCTCAATTGGGACAGGGTTCAGCCCCAGCATTTT. Translated, it gives CAISEALNWDRVQPQHF.

DNA of the CDR3: TGTGCCAGCTCACCCCCAGGACTAGCGGAATCCTACGAGCAGTACTTC. This translates into CASSPPGLAESYEQYF. The chain couples TRBV18 to TRBJ2-7; 10 nucleotides line up with TRBD2. The ends lost 3 bases at V and 1 base at J; junction bases unmatched: 6. Germline V lookup: CDR1 KGHSH, CDR2 LQKENI. The CDR3 length is 16 residues. Supplemented by reference TRBV18 and TRBJ2-7, the full variable domain reads NAGVMQNPRHLVRRRGQEARLRCSPMKGHSHVYWYRQLPEEGLKFMVYLQKENIIDESGMPKERFSAEFPKEGPSILRIQQVVRGDSAAYFCASSPPGLAESYEQYFGPGTRLTVT.

The chain carries TRBV9 and TRBJ1-6; D remains unclear. The CDR3 sequence is 16 residues long. CDR1 is SGDLS, CDR2 YYNGEE, per germline. Trimming took 0 bases from V and 5 from J, leaving 12 bases between them. CDR3 residues: CASSVEGYGNNSPLHF. In DNA form, the CDR3 reads TGTGCCAGCAGCGTAGAAGGGTATGGGAATAATTCACCCCTCCACTTT.

In DNA, the CDR3 is TGTGCCAGTAAAAGCGGACAGGGGTATCAGCCCCAGCATTTT. Protein: CASKSGQGYQPQHF. The chain couples TRBV19 to TRBJ1-5; 9 bases agree with TRBD1. Trimming at V came to 7 bases and at J to 5 bases, leaving 6 bases not matched to a gene. Germline loops: CDR1 LNHDA, CDR2 SQIVND (reference sequence). There are 14 residues in the CDR3.

In its sample, this clonotype was seen a few times. J is TRBJ2-7 and V is TRBV6-2 or TRBV6-3; D may correspond to TRBD1 or TRBD2 (5 bases each). Trimming removed 7 bases from V and 3 bases from J, with 16 bases in between. The CDR3 runs 14 residues. Germline values: CDR1 MNHEY, CDR2 SVGEGT. The CDR3 DNA sequence: TGTGCCAGCACCACCTCCGGGACGGACTACGAGCAGTACTTC. This sequence encodes CASTTSGTDYEQYF.

CDR3 sequence reads: CASSSRGWGGYTF. CDR3 coding DNA: TGTGCCAGCAGTTCCAGGGGATGGGGTGGCTACACCTTC. The chain recombines TRBV6-5 with TRBJ1-2, with D maybe TRBD1 (6 bases). Germline V gene data show CDR1 as MNHEY and CDR2 as SVGAGI. V was shortened by 4 bases and J by 7 bases, with 13 bases between the two germline ends. The CDR3 sequence is 13 residues long.

This clonotype was recorded a few times. The chain carries TRBV20-1 and TRBJ1-1; TRBD1 aligns across 8 bases. The V gene end was trimmed by 5 bases and the J gene end by 5 bases; junction bases not matched to a gene: 7. CDR3 length: 13 residues. Germline loops: CDR1 DFQATT, CDR2 SNEGSKA (reference sequence). In nucleotides, the CDR3 is TGCAGTGCTCCCGGCAGGGGGCTTACTGAAGCTTTCTTT. It is translated as CSAPGRGLTEAFF.

J is TRBJ2-7 and V is TRBV7-9, with TRBD2 matching 12 bases. V lost 6 bases and J lost 2; bases outside the gene matches: 5. The CDR3 is 15 residues long. The germline gives CDR1 SEHNR, CDR2 FQNEAQ (reference sequence). The CDR3 region has the DNA TGTGCCAGCAGAAAAGGGACTAGCGGGCCCTACGAGCAGTACTTC. Translation: CASRKGTSGPYEQYF.

The table lists this clonotype with many counts. The chain uses TRBV29-1 and TRBJ1-1; possible D gene TRBD1, 6 bases. This CDR3 region has 10 residues. Germline V gene data show CDR1 as SQVTM and CDR2 as ANQGSEA. V was cut by 6 bases and J by 10 bases, with 12 bases left in between. In DNA, the CDR3 is TGCAGCGTGAGGACAGTTCGAGCTTTCTTT. Protein sequence: CSVRTVRAFF.

This clonotype was recorded a few times. The genes are TRBV3-1 and TRBJ1-1; D not resolved. CDR3 length: 16 amino acids. In germline, CDR1 is LGHDT, CDR2 YNNKEL (reference sequence). Trimming removed 0 bases at V and 6 bases at J, with 17 bases between. The CDR3 DNA sequence: TGTGCCAGCAGCCAAGATTATGGTGCCCTCACGGCTGAAGCTTTCTTT. Translated, it gives CASSQDYGALTAEAFF.

This clonotype was counted between two and nine times. The rearrangement uses TRBV28 and TRBJ1-6; D might be TRBD1 (5 bases). Germline V CDR1 and CDR2: MDHEN, SYDVKM. This CDR3 spans 21 amino acids. V shed 7 bases and J shed 5 bases, with 33 bases lying between them. The CDR3 protein is CASTAGGSRGPRRSDNSPLHF. Written as DNA, the CDR3 is TGTGCCAGCACCGCGGGAGGGAGCCGGGGCCCACGGCGGTCTGATAATTCACCCCTCCACTTT.

This clonotype was seen only a few times. CDR3 loop: CSAGGKRGSTDTQYF. CDR3 bases: TGCAGTGCTGGGGGGAAGAGGGGAAGCACAGATACGCAGTATTTT. The chain carries TRBV20-1 and TRBJ2-3, with D tentatively TRBD2 (6 bases). Germline loops: CDR1 DFQATT, CDR2 SNEGSKA (reference sequence). Trimming took 5 bases from V and 0 from J, leaving 15 bases between them. The length of the CDR3 is 15 residues.

This clonotype has only a few counts. The CDR3 DNA sequence: TGTGCCAGCAGCGCAGGGAGCTACGAGCAGTACTTC. Translating it yields CASSAGSYEQYF. The chain employs TRBV5-6 and TRBJ2-7, with D possibly being TRBD1 or TRBD2 (5 bases each). The V and J ends lost 4 bases and 3 bases respectively, with 8 bases between them. Germline assignment: CDR1 SGHDT and CDR2 YYEEEE. The CDR3 is made up of 12 amino acids.

The genes are TRBV9 and TRBJ2-2; D may be TRBD2 (5 bases). V lost 4 bases and J lost 6, with 7 bases in between. Germline V gives CDR1 SGDLS, CDR2 YYNGEE. This CDR3 is built from 12 residues. CDR3 sequence (DNA): TGTGCCAGCAGCAAGGAGGCCGGGGAGCTGTTTTTT. Translating gives CASSKEAGELFF.

This clonotype was seen only a few times. The V gene is TRBV20-1, the J gene TRBJ2-3; a possible D gene is TRBD2 (5 bases). V was trimmed by 4 bases and J by 2 bases, leaving 28 bases between them. The CDR3 extends over 19 amino acids. Per the germline V gene, CDR1 is DFQATT and CDR2 is SNEGSKA (reference sequence). The CDR3 DNA is TGCAGTGCTACCAGCCTTCGCGGGCAGCATAAGTGGGACACAGATACGCAGTATTTT. Its protein product is CSATSLRGQHKWDTDTQYF.

This chain links TRBV18 with TRBJ2-1; the D is unclear. CDR1 and CDR2 from the germline V gene are KGHSH and LQKENI. This CDR3 contains 13 residues. V was clipped by 0 bases and J by 10 bases, with 10 bases between them. The CDR3 is CASSPPSQNEQFF. The CDR3 nucleotides read TGTGCCAGCTCACCACCGTCCCAGAACGAGCAGTTCTTC.